Shown below are 7 T cell receptor beta chains from a single sample sequenced in a study of CD8+ T cells in alopecia areata. The treatment was: oral pan-JAK inhibitor, 5-10 mg twice daily. RNA was isolated and reverse transcribed to cDNA, the sequencing template. The protocol was immunoSEQ multiplex PCR, while the TCRdb copy is restricted to in-frame clones and leaves out a portion. The sample carries some 190,000 clones, around 49% recorded once. Material: CD8+ T cells sorted from blood, obtained at week 52, from a patient treated with tofacitinib. These receptors all come from a human donor with alopecia areata.

The V call is TRBV11-1, the J call TRBJ2-1; TRBD1 matches at 7 bases. Looked up from germline, CDR1 is SGHAT and CDR2 is FQDESV (reference sequence). The trim removed 8 bases at V and 1 base at J, leaving 5 bases unmatched. CDR3 length equals 14 residues. CDR3 in DNA: TGTGCCAGCGAGGGGGCGTCTTCCTACAATGAGCAGTTCTTC. This encodes CASEGASSYNEQFF.

The V and J genes are TRBV5-1 and TRBJ1-2, with D uncertain. Per the germline V gene, CDR1 is SGHRS and CDR2 is YFSETQ. This CDR3 is built from 15 residues. V was trimmed by 0 bases and J by 4 bases, leaving 13 bases between them. This CDR3 reads CASSLVSAGGYGYTF. The DNA for the CDR3 is TGCGCCAGCAGCTTGGTTTCAGCCGGCGGCTATGGCTACACCTTC.

The chain joins TRBV7-9 to TRBJ2-1; possible D gene TRBD1, 5 bases. This CDR3 comprises 14 residues. Germline V gene data show CDR1 as SEHNR and CDR2 as FQNEAQ (reference sequence). V lost 1 base to trimming and J lost 5 bases, with 9 bases between them. CDR3 protein: CASSLVVRDNEQFF. The DNA of the CDR3 is TGTGCCAGCAGCTTAGTTGTCAGGGACAATGAGCAGTTCTTC.

V and J are TRBV7-2 and TRBJ2-5; the D is unclear. The CDR3 is 13 residues long. Trimming removed 5 bases at V and 4 bases at J, with 11 bases between. The V gene's germline CDR1 is SGHTA and CDR2 FQGNSA. The CDR3: CASSPRRRETQYF. CDR3 sequence (DNA): TGTGCCAGCAGCCCCAGGCGGCGAGAGACCCAGTACTTC.

The chain links TRBV7-4 to TRBJ2-5; TRBD1 might be the D (5 bases). This CDR3 is built from 13 residues. Trimming shortened V by 5 bases and J by 5 bases, and 12 bases separated the two germline ends. Looked up from germline, CDR1 is SGHVT and CDR2 is SQSDAQ. The DNA of the CDR3 is TGTGCCAGCAGCCCGTTGGGGCAGGAGACCCAGTACTTC. This gives the protein CASSPLGQETQYF.

This clone was counted a few times. The V gene is TRBV5-1, the J gene TRBJ1-6, with TRBD1 identical over 10 bases. V shed 1 base, J shed 5 bases, and the junction held 9 bases outside the gene matches. Germline V CDR1 and CDR2: SGHRS, YFSETQ. This CDR3 comprises 18 residues. CDR3 in amino acids: CASSLSRAGTGDNSPLHF. The CDR3 nucleotides are TGCGCCAGCAGCTTGAGCCGCGCCGGGACAGGGGATAATTCACCCCTCCACTTT.

This chain connects TRBV19 to TRBJ2-7; D is perhaps TRBD2 (5 bases). CDR3 length: 14 residues. Germline CDR1 is LNHDA and CDR2 is SQIVND (reference sequence). The V end lost 1 base, the J end lost 7 bases, and 14 bases lay between the germline ends. This CDR3 is CASSIVPGMREQYF. The CDR3 DNA reads TGTGCCAGTAGTATAGTTCCGGGGATGAGGGAGCAGTACTTC.